This T cell receptor (beta chain) was retrieved from a study of blood T cell repertoires in COVID-19. Study at large: Italy, Spain and the United States were the sources of the convalescent and acute COVID-19 samples. In each case, the material was cDNA or gDNA derived from T cells, B-cell-depleted T cells, or PBMCs.

Losses at the gene ends were 10 bases for V and 8 bases for J; bases not matched to a gene: 10. The CDR3 length is 12 residues. Germline loops: CDR1 LNHDA, CDR2 SQIVND (reference sequence). Authors' data handling: Quantification of nucleated cells was approximated via reference gene primer amplification. Here immunoSEQ multiplex PCR was the method, and the copy in TCRdb shows in-frame clones only, minus some. V, J and clone size are those of that table, while D and trimming were read from the DNA. The sample holds roughly 280,000 clones; roughly 88% are singletons and the top ten take 9.5% to 12%. The receptor comes from an older woman with acute or convalescent COVID-19. The sample taken for sequencing was peripheral blood. This sequence joins TRBV19 and TRBJ1-2; TRBD1 matches at 7 bases. This chain's CDR3 is CATSDRVGGYTF. DNA of the CDR3: TGTGCCACCTCCGACAGGGTCGGCGGCTACACCTTC.